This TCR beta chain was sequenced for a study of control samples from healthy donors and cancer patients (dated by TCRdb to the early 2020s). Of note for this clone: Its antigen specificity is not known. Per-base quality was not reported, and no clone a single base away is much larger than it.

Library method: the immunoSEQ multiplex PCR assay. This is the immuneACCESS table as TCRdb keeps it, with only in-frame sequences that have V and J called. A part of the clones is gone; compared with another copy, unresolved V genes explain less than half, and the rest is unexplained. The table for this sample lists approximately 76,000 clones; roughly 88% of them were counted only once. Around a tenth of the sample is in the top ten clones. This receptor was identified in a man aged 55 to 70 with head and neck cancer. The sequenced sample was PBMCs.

The nucleotide sequence is given as TGTGCCAGCAGCCAAGATCCGCAGGGGAACATTCAGTACTTC. Translated, it gives CASSQDPQGNIQYF. The sequence joins TRBV3-1 (or the pseudogene TRBV3-2) to TRBJ2-4; matching of 6 bases hints at TRBD1 as the D gene. The germline V gene (reference sequence) supplies CDR1 LGHDT and CDR2 YNNKEL. The junction carries 10 bases between V and J, which are trimmed by 0 bases and 7 bases respectively. The CDR3 has 14 amino acids, counting the end cysteine and phenylalanine. Solely the CDR3 DNA is kept, with 42 bases framed from the first base.